Sequencing of this TCR beta chain was carried out in a study of T cell repertoires in cytomegalovirus infection. Study-level results: It was HLA-C-restricted CMV-specific TCR beta clonotypes that dominated the response ex vivo.

From the reads, TCRdb called clonotypes with MiXCR, one entry per CDR3 protein. The sample lists about 310,000 distinct CDR3 sequences, 25% occurring once. This clonotype occurred many times. Its specificity is not known. V trimming: 1 base; J trimming: 0 bases; junction bases outside the gene matches: 7. The germline V gene encodes CDR1 SGHTA and CDR2 FQGNSA. The CDR3 runs 17 residues. The genes are TRBV7-2 and TRBJ2-5, with 8 bases that match TRBD2. The specimen was cultured PBMCs, collected from culture after CMV antigen stimulation. The TCR sequence derives from a human donor in good health (CMV status not recorded). Some clones in this sample may be carry-over from other donors' samples. CDR3 sequence reads: CASSLEGAGAYQETQYF. In DNA, the CDR3 is TGTGCCAGCAGCTTAGAGGGAGCGGGGGCGTACCAAGAGACCCAGTACTTC.